The clone carrying this TCR beta chain was picked up one time. The target antigen is unknown. The data stem from a study of T cell responses to AZD1222 COVID-19 vaccine. General study findings and limits: Two doses of AZD1222 preceded a rise in Spike-specific TCR breadth and depth. Clonal diversity was possibly underestimated; the donors were predominantly white British and more often female. Reports say nearly half of spike-specific TCRs go after unmutated variant regions.

Recipients boosted at about 4 weeks or about 12 weeks are pooled. Produced via immunoSEQ multiplex PCR; TCRdb's table is partial and in-frame only. The sample lists 35,000 to 50,000 clones, 70% to 90% seen once, with around a quarter in the top ten. This receptor was taken from an adult who received the AZD1222 COVID-19 vaccine. Material: peripheral blood, obtained 28 days after the second AZD1222 dose.

Here the CDR3 DNA reads TGTGCCAGTAGTATAGAAGGGGTTTTGGCAGCAACTAATGAAAAACTGTTTTTT. Translating gives CASSIEGVLAATNEKLFF. The rearrangement joins TRBV19 to TRBJ1-4, with a possible D match to TRBD1 (5 bases). Trimming cost V 0 bases and J 0 bases, with 14 bases left between them. CDR1 is LNHDA and CDR2 is SQIVND in the germline V gene (reference sequence). The CDR3 totals 18 residues. Full variable domain (remainder filled in from reference TRBV19 and TRBJ1-4): DGGITQSPKYLFRKEGQNVTLSCEQNLNHDAMYWYRQDPGQGLRLIYYSQIVNDFQKGDIAEGYSVSREKKESFPLTVTSAQKNPTAFYLCASSIEGVLAATNEKLFFGSGTQLSVL.